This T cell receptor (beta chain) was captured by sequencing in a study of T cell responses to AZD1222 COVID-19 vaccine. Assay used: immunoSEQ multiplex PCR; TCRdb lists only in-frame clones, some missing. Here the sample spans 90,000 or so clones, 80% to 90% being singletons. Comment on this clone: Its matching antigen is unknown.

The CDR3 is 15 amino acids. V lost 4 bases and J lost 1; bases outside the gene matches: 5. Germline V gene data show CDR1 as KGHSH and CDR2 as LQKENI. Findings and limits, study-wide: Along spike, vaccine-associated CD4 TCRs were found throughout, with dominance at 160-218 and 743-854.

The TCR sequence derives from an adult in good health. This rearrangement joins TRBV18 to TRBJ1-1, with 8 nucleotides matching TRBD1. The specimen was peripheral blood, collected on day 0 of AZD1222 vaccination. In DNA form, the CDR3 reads TGTGCCAGCTCACTTCAGGGGGCGACGAACACTGAAGCTTTCTTT. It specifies CASSLQGATNTEAFF.